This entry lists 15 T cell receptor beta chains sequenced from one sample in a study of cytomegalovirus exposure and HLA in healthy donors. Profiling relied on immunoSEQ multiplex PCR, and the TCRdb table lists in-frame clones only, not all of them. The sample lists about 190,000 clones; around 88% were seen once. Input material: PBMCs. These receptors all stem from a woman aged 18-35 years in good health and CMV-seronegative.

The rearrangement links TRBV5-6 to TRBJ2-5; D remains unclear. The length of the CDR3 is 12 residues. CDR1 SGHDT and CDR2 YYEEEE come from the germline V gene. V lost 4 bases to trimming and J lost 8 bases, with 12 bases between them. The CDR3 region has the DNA TGTGCCAGCAGCCCCCGCGGTGGAACCCAGTACTTC. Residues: CASSPRGGTQYF.

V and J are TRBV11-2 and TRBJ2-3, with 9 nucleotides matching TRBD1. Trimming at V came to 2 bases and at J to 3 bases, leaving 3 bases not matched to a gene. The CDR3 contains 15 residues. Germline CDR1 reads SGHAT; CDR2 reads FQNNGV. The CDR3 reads CASSLIQGATDTQYF. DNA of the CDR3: TGTGCCAGCAGCTTAATACAGGGGGCAACAGATACGCAGTATTTT.

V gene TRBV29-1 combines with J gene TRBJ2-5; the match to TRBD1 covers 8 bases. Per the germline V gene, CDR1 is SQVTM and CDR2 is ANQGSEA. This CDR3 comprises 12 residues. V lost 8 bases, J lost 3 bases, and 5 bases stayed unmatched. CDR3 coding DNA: TGCAGCTCGAGACAGGGGAAAGAGACCCAGTACTTC. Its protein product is CSSRQGKETQYF.

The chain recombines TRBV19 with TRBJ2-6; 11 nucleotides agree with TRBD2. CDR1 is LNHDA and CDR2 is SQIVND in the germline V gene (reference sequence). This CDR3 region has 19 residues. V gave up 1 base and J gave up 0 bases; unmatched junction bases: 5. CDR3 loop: CASSIGGTSGPSGANVLTF. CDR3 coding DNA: TGTGCCAGTAGTATAGGCGGGACTAGCGGCCCCTCTGGGGCCAACGTCCTGACTTTC.

The CDR3 DNA sequence: TGCGCCAGCAGCCCCCAGGGGCTAGCGGGAGCACAATACAATGAGCAGTTCTTC. Its translation: CASSPQGLAGAQYNEQFF. This rearrangement joins TRBV4-1 to TRBJ2-1, with 10 bases aligning to TRBD2. CDR3 size: 18 residues. Germline V gene data show CDR1 as MGHRA and CDR2 as YSYEKL. V lost 4 bases and J lost 4; bases outside the gene matches: 13.

CDR3 sequence reads: CASIRTGAMLGTEAFF. The CDR3 DNA reads TGTGCCAGCATACGGACAGGGGCCATGTTGGGCACTGAAGCTTTCTTT. The chain employs TRBV4-2 and TRBJ1-1; 9 bases match TRBD1. CDR1 LGHNA and CDR2 YNFKEQ come from the germline V gene. The CDR3 spans 16 residues. V dropped 7 bases and J dropped 4; count of bases not matched to a gene: 13.

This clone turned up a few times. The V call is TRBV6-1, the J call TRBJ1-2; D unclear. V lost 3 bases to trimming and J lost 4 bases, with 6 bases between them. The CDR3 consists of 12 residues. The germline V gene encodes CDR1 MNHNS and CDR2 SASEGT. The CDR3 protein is CASSDGGYGYTF. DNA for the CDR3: TGTGCCAGCAGTGATGGCGGCTATGGCTACACCTTC.

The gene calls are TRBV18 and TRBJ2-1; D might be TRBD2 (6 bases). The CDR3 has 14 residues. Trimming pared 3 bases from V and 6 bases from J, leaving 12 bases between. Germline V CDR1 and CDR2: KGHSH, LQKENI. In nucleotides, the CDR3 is TGTGCCAGCTCACCTGCGACTAGAGCCAATGAGCAGTTCTTC. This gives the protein CASSPATRANEQFF.

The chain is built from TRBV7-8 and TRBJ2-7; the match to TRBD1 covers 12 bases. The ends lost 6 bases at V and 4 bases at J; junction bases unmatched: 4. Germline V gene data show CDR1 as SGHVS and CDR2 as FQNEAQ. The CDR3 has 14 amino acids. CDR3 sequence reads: CASRRDRGPYEQYF. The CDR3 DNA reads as TGTGCCAGCAGGCGGGACAGGGGGCCATACGAGCAGTACTTC.

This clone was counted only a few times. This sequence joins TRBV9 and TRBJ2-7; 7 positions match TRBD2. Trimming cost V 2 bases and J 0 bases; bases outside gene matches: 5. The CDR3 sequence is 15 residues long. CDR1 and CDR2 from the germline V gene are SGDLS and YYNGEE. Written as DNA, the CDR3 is TGTGCCAGCAGCGTGGGGGGGACCCTCTCCTACGAGCAGTACTTC. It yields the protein CASSVGGTLSYEQYF.

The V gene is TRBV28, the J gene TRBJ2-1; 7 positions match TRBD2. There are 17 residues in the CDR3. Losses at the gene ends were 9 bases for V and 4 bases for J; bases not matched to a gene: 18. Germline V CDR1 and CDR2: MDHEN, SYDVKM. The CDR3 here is CASPPPFGGSTYNEQFF. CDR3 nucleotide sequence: TGTGCCAGTCCCCCCCCGTTTGGCGGGAGTACGTACAATGAGCAGTTCTTC.

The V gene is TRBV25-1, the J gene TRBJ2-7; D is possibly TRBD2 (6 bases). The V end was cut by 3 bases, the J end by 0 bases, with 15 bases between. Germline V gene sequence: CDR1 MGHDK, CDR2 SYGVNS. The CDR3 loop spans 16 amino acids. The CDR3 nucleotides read TGTGCCAGCAGTGATTCCGGGAGTTGGCTCTCCTACGAGCAGTACTTC. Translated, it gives CASSDSGSWLSYEQYF.

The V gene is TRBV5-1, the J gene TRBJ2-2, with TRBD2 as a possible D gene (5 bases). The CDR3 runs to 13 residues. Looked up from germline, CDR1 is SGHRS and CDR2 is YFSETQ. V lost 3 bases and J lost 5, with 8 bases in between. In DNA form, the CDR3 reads TGCGCCAGCAGCTCGGGGTCGACCGGGGAGCTGTTTTTT. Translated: CASSSGSTGELFF.

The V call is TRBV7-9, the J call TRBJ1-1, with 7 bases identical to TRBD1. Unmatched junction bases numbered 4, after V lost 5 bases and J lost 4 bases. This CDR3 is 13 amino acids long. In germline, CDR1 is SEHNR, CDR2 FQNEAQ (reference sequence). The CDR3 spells CASSVPGGTEAFF. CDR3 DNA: TGTGCCAGCAGCGTTCCAGGGGGCACTGAAGCTTTCTTT.

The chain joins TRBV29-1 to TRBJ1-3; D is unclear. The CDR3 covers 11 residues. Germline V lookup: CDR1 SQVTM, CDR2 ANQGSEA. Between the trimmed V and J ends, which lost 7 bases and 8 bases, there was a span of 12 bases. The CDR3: CSGAKEDTIYF. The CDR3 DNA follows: TGCAGCGGGGCCAAGGAAGACACCATATATTTT.